Presented here are 28 T cell receptor beta chains from one specimen sequenced in a study of cytomegalovirus exposure and HLA in healthy donors. PCR was performed using 60 Vbeta and 13 Jbeta primers. Produced via immunoSEQ multiplex PCR; TCRdb's table is partial and in-frame only. The repertoire holds under 200,000 clones, with about 79% as singletons. The specimen sequenced was PBMCs. The receptors were sampled from a female donor in good health and CMV-seronegative.

The chain employs TRBV19 and TRBJ1-4; 7 positions agree with TRBD1. Germline V lookup: CDR1 LNHDA, CDR2 SQIVND (reference sequence). The trim removed 8 bases at V and 10 bases at J, leaving 19 bases unmatched. This CDR3 region has 16 residues. The CDR3 sequence: CASAFWDSDGMRKLFF. For the CDR3, the DNA is TGTGCCAGTGCCTTTTGGGACAGCGATGGAATGAGAAAACTGTTTTTT.

This clone was recorded a few times. The chain carries TRBV5-6 and TRBJ2-2; TRBD1 aligns across 7 bases. V lost 3 bases, J lost 5 bases, and 13 bases stayed unmatched. The CDR3 is made up of 17 amino acids. Germline assignment: CDR1 SGHDT and CDR2 YYEEEE. CDR3 DNA sequence: TGTGCCAGCAGCTCATACGGGACAGTGAGGGGGACCGGGGAGCTGTTTTTT. This sequence encodes CASSSYGTVRGTGELFF.

This chain links TRBV18 with TRBJ2-1, with a tentative D call TRBD1 (6 bases). The V and J ends lost 4 bases and 7 bases respectively, with 14 bases between them. This CDR3 spans 14 amino acids. Germline CDR1 reads KGHSH; CDR2 reads LQKENI. The DNA of the CDR3 is TGTGCCAGCTCACGAGCAGGGGTAATGAATGAGCAGTTCTTC. Protein product: CASSRAGVMNEQFF.

The DNA of the CDR3 is TGTGCCAGCAGTTTAAGGTCACAGGGAGGGACGAATCAGCCCCAGCATTTT. Translated, it gives CASSLRSQGGTNQPQHF. The V and J genes are TRBV28 and TRBJ1-5; D might be TRBD1 (6 bases). Trimming stripped 2 bases from V and 4 bases from J, with 18 bases between. Looked up from germline, CDR1 is MDHEN and CDR2 is SYDVKM. The CDR3 contains 17 residues.

This clone was detected once. V and J are TRBV19 and TRBJ1-2; 7 bases align to TRBD1. Per the germline V gene, CDR1 is LNHDA and CDR2 is SQIVND (reference sequence). The junction had 9 bases not matched to a gene; V was cut back by 4 bases and J by 4 bases. The CDR3 has 15 amino acids. The CDR3 nucleotides are TGTGCCAGTAGTACCCTCCAGACAGGGTCCTATGGCTACACCTTC. Translated: CASSTLQTGSYGYTF. The whole variable domain, filled in from reference TRBV19 and TRBJ1-2, reads DGGITQSPKYLFRKEGQNVTLSCEQNLNHDAMYWYRQDPGQGLRLIYYSQIVNDFQKGDIAEGYSVSREKKESFPLTVTSAQKNPTAFYLCASSTLQTGSYGYTFGSGTRLTVV.

A note on this clone: One junction end does not reproduce the germline sequence, and a read error may be involved. The V gene is TRBV7-6, the J gene TRBJ2-4; the D is unclear. This CDR3 region has 16 residues. CDR1 SGHVS and CDR2 FNYEAQ come from the germline V gene. The CDR3 loop is CASSLGSVEAHNSQYF. CDR3 nucleotides: TGTGCCAGCAGCTTAGGTTCGGTGGAAGCCCATAACAGTCAGTACTTC. Full variable domain (outside the CDR3, taken from reference TRBV7-6 and TRBJ2-4): GAGVSQSPRYKVTKRGQDVALRCDPISGHVSLYWYRQALGQGPEFLTYFNYEAQQDKSGLPNDRFSAERPEGSISTLTIQRTEQRDSAMYRCASSLGSVEAHNSQYFGAGTRLSVL.

This rearrangement joins TRBV19 to TRBJ2-2; 9 bases match TRBD1. V trimming: 4 bases; J trimming: 6 bases; junction bases outside the gene matches: 9. CDR3 length: 16 residues. Germline values: CDR1 LNHDA, CDR2 SQIVND (reference sequence). The CDR3 here is CASSTRTGVSAGELFF. For the CDR3, the DNA is TGTGCCAGTAGTACAAGGACAGGGGTGTCGGCCGGGGAGCTGTTTTTT. Full variable domain (rest looked up from reference TRBV19 and TRBJ2-2): DGGITQSPKYLFRKEGQNVTLSCEQNLNHDAMYWYRQDPGQGLRLIYYSQIVNDFQKGDIAEGYSVSREKKESFPLTVTSAQKNPTAFYLCASSTRTGVSAGELFFGEGSRLTVL.

The chain carries TRBV19 and TRBJ2-5; 8 bases agree with TRBD2. The tail of the sequence fits TRBJ2-7 better, so the J call may be wrong. The CDR3 is 15 residues long. Germline V lookup: CDR1 LNHDA, CDR2 SQIVND (reference sequence). The CDR3 loop is CASSSGSGVTYEQYF. The CDR3 region has the DNA TGTGCCAGTAGTTCCGGTAGCGGGGTAACCTACGAGCAGTACTTC.

In this sample, this clone turned up a few times. This chain links TRBV27 with TRBJ1-2; no clear D. Germline-derived CDR1 and CDR2 are MNHEY and SMNVEV (reference sequence). V shed 5 bases and J shed 8 bases, with 12 bases lying between them. The CDR3 loop spans 12 amino acids. CDR3 loop: CASSRYGGGYTF. For the CDR3, the DNA is TGTGCCAGCAGTCGGTACGGAGGAGGCTACACCTTC.

The chain has TRBV2 and TRBJ1-6; 7 bases are shared with TRBD1. V was pared by 2 bases and J by 9 bases, with 4 bases of the junction left unmatched. Germline V CDR1 and CDR2: SNHLY, FYNNEI. The CDR3 totals 14 residues. The CDR3 loop reads CASSERRGRSPLHF. CDR3 DNA sequence: TGTGCCAGCAGTGAAAGGAGGGGGCGTTCACCCCTCCACTTT.

The chain carries TRBV4-1 and TRBJ2-3; D is possibly TRBD1 (5 bases). In germline, CDR1 is MGHRA, CDR2 YSYEKL. The CDR3 consists of 17 residues. Trimming stripped 0 bases from V and 0 bases from J, with 13 bases between. Here the CDR3 DNA reads TGCGCCAGCAGCCAAGATCCGGGCAGGGAAAGCACAGATACGCAGTATTTT. Its translation is CASSQDPGRESTDTQYF.

This clone was observed a handful of times. This chain joins TRBV6-1 and TRBJ1-2; D is ambiguous. Looked up from germline, CDR1 is MNHNS and CDR2 is SASEGT. The CDR3 has 13 amino acids. V lost 11 bases, J lost 7 bases, and 20 bases lay in between. DNA of the CDR3: TGTGCCGCCGCGGAGCACTCTCCCCGTGGCTACACCTTC. This gives the protein CAAAEHSPRGYTF.

The CDR3 is CASSAGGQANTGELFF. DNA for the CDR3: TGTGCCAGCAGCGCGGGGGGCCAAGCGAACACCGGGGAGCTGTTTTTT. J is TRBJ2-2 and V is TRBV11-2, with TRBD2 identical over 8 bases. The J segment lost 0 bases and the V segment lost 5 bases, leaving 5 bases of the junction unmatched. Germline CDR1 reads SGHAT; CDR2 reads FQNNGV. The CDR3 runs to 16 residues.

The count of this clone is one. The rearrangement links TRBV5-1 to TRBJ2-3, with TRBD2 matching 7 bases. Trimming at V came to 5 bases and at J to 5 bases, leaving 2 bases not matched to a gene. Germline assignment: CDR1 SGHRS and CDR2 YFSETQ. The CDR3 spans 12 residues. The CDR3 sequence is CASSLAGDTQYF. The CDR3 DNA reads TGCGCCAGCAGTTTAGCGGGAGATACGCAGTATTTT.

The gene calls are TRBV28 and TRBJ2-1; 8 bases map to TRBD2. Germline CDR1 is MDHEN and CDR2 is SYDVKM. J gave up 4 bases and V 4 bases, and 12 bases lay outside the gene matches. The CDR3 is 17 residues long. The CDR3 loop is CASSSEFGAGGYNEQFF. The CDR3 region has the DNA TGTGCCAGCAGTTCCGAATTCGGGGCGGGAGGATACAATGAGCAGTTCTTC.

The chain combines TRBV4-2 with TRBJ2-5, with D uncertain. Trimming removed 1 base at V and 2 bases at J, with 5 bases between. In germline, CDR1 is LGHNA, CDR2 YNFKEQ. The CDR3 contains 13 residues. This chain's CDR3 is CASSQGDQETQYF. Here the CDR3 DNA reads TGTGCCAGCAGCCAAGGAGATCAAGAGACCCAGTACTTC.

The chain recombines TRBV9 with TRBJ2-7; D is possibly TRBD2 (5 bases). V lost 4 bases and J 1 base, leaving 21 bases between the germline ends. The CDR3 extends over 17 amino acids. Germline values: CDR1 SGDLS, CDR2 YYNGEE. This CDR3 reads CASSPPALGTGSYEQYF. DNA for the CDR3: TGTGCCAGCAGCCCTCCCGCGTTAGGAACGGGATCCTACGAGCAGTACTTC.

CDR3 DNA sequence: TGCGCCAGCAGCCAAGATCTTCCAGGGGCTTCTGGGGCCAACGTCCTGACTTTC. Translated: CASSQDLPGASGANVLTF. The chain has TRBV4-3 and TRBJ2-6; a possible D gene is TRBD1 (6 bases). CDR3 length: 18 residues. V shed 0 bases and J shed 1 base, with 13 bases lying between them. CDR1 and CDR2 from the germline V gene are LGHNA and YSLEER.

This clone was seen once. V is TRBV9 and J is TRBJ2-2; 7 nucleotides agree with TRBD1. The V gene's germline CDR1 is SGDLS and CDR2 YYNGEE. The CDR3 runs to 15 residues. Trimming took 3 bases from V and 5 from J; bases not matched to a gene: 7. DNA for the CDR3: TGTGCCAGCAGCGAGGGGACAGCAATAACCGGGGAGCTGTTTTTT. This encodes CASSEGTAITGELFF.

The V and J genes are TRBV18 and TRBJ1-1; 9 nucleotides line up with TRBD1. CDR1 and CDR2 from the germline V gene are KGHSH and LQKENI. With V trimmed by 8 bases and J by 4 bases, 14 bases remained unmatched. The CDR3 has 16 amino acids. Here the CDR3 DNA reads TGTGCCAGCGCCCCTACTACAGGGGGCGCGTCCACTGAAGCTTTCTTT. Its translation is CASAPTTGGASTEAFF. The full variable domain, its missing parts supplied by reference TRBV18 and TRBJ1-1, is NAGVMQNPRHLVRRRGQEARLRCSPMKGHSHVYWYRQLPEEGLKFMVYLQKENIIDESGMPKERFSAEFPKEGPSILRIQQVVRGDSAAYFCASAPTTGGASTEAFFGQGTRLTVV.

The CDR3 bases are TGTGCCAGCAGCTTAGGTTCAGGGTACGAAGAGACCCAGTACTTC. Translation gives CASSLGSGYEETQYF. The chain has TRBV7-2 and TRBJ2-5; TRBD1 is a possible D gene (5 bases). CDR1 and CDR2 from the germline V gene are SGHTA and FQGNSA. The V end was cut by 1 base, the J end by 3 bases, with 12 bases between. This CDR3 comprises 15 residues.

The V call is TRBV27, the J call TRBJ1-1; the match to TRBD1 covers 7 bases. CDR1 and CDR2 (germline): MNHEY, SMNVEV (reference sequence). The CDR3 has 14 residues. V was clipped by 5 bases and J by 2 bases; unmatched bases: 5. CDR3 in amino acids: CASSPWTGNTEAFF. As DNA, the CDR3 is TGTGCCAGCAGTCCCTGGACAGGCAACACTGAAGCTTTCTTT.

The chain recombines TRBV10-3 with TRBJ2-5; 8 bases line up with TRBD2. Germline V gene sequence: CDR1 ENHRY, CDR2 SYGVKD. This CDR3 has 15 residues. The V gene end was trimmed by 0 bases and the J gene end by 1 base; junction bases not matched to a gene: 1. The CDR3 DNA is TGTGCCATCAGTGAGTCAGCGGGGGCCCAAGAGACCCAGTACTTC. As protein: CAISESAGAQETQYF.

This chain links TRBV6-6 with TRBJ1-6, with TRBD1 matching over 10 bases. The germline gives CDR1 MNHNY, CDR2 SVGAGI (reference sequence). The CDR3 contains 14 residues. The J segment lost 10 bases and the V segment lost 6 bases, leaving 6 bases of the junction unmatched. The CDR3 sequence: CASSRDRGGSPLHF. CDR3 DNA sequence: TGTGCCAGCAGCCGGGACAGGGGTGGATCACCCCTCCACTTT.

Details on this clone: The junction differs from germline at one of its ends, possibly a read error. The CDR3 loop is CASSPNPGQGGMGAKNSQYF. As DNA, the CDR3 is TGCGCCAGCAGCCCTAACCCGGGACAGGGAGGTATGGGAGCCAAAAACAGTCAGTACTTC. J is TRBJ2-4 and V is TRBV4-3; 9 nucleotides line up with TRBD1. The CDR3 runs to 20 residues. The V gene's germline CDR1 is LGHNA and CDR2 YSLEER.

The V gene is TRBV4-3, the J gene TRBJ2-1, with D possibly matching TRBD2 (5 bases). The V end lost 3 bases, the J end lost 3 bases, and 15 bases lay between the germline ends. CDR3 length equals 16 residues. Germline V gene sequence: CDR1 LGHNA, CDR2 YSLEER. This chain's CDR3 is CASSHDLAGYYNEQFF. CDR3 in DNA: TGCGCCAGCAGCCACGATCTAGCTGGATACTACAATGAGCAGTTCTTC.

In its sample, this clone was seen once. The genes are TRBV27 and TRBJ2-7, with D tentatively TRBD2 (5 bases). Trimming pared 2 bases from V and 2 bases from J, leaving 10 bases between. Germline CDR1 and CDR2: MNHEY and SMNVEV (reference sequence). The CDR3 is 14 residues long. The CDR3 loop is CASSLVGSTYEQYF. CDR3 sequence (DNA): TGTGCCAGCAGTTTAGTAGGGAGTACCTACGAGCAGTACTTC.

The chain carries TRBV28 and TRBJ1-3; D unresolved. V was shortened by 7 bases and J by 0 bases, with 22 bases between the two germline ends. The CDR3 contains 18 residues. CDR1 and CDR2 (germline): MDHEN, SYDVKM. In nucleotides, the CDR3 is TGTGCCAGCATGAGCCCTCAATTAGGAGGATTCTCTGGAAACACCATATATTTT. Residues: CASMSPQLGGFSGNTIYF.